This is a list of T cell receptor beta chains from one sample in a study of shared clonotypes between healthy human individuals. Sequenced by immunoSEQ multiplex PCR; TCRdb stores in-frame clones only, minus some. Of about half a million clones in the sample, 79% were seen once. Sample: PBMCs. Source of these receptors: a woman aged 40 to 55 in good health. Some clones in this sample may be carry-over from other donors' samples. Both conserved end residues are part of each CDR3. Fields, in order: clone size, J gene, D gene, V gene, CDR3 DNA, CDR3 protein. The D gene is left open where the match is weak. For some rows the clone size is stated as once, few or many, or as a class when expanded; others skip it.

clone_size: NA
j_call: TRBJ2-1
d_call: NA
v_call: TRBV10-1
cdr3_nt: TGCGCCAGCAGCACGAGCCGGGGTTACAATGAGCAGTTCTTC
cdr3_aa: CASSTSRGYNEQFF

clone_size: NA
j_call: TRBJ2-2
d_call: TRBD1
v_call: TRBV27
cdr3_nt: TGTGCCAGCAGTCCCGGACAGGTCGGGGAGCTGTTTTTT
cdr3_aa: CASSPGQVGELFF

clone_size: NA
j_call: TRBJ1-2
d_call: TRBD1
v_call: TRBV19
cdr3_nt: TGTGCCAGTAGAGGGGGCCGGTACTATGGCTACACCTTC
cdr3_aa: CASRGGRYYGYTF

clone_size: NA
j_call: TRBJ2-1
d_call: TRBD2
v_call: TRBV4-3
cdr3_nt: TGCGCCAGCAGCCAAGATAGGGAGCGGGATAAGCAGTTCTTC
cdr3_aa: CASSQDRERDKQFF

clone_size: NA
j_call: TRBJ2-2
d_call: TRBD1
v_call: TRBV7-9
cdr3_nt: TGTGCCAGCAGCTTTTCCCGGACAGGGACCACCGGGGAGCTGTTTTTT
cdr3_aa: CASSFSRTGTTGELFF

clone_size: many
j_call: TRBJ1-2
d_call: NA
v_call: TRBV7-3
cdr3_nt: TGTGCCAGCAGCTTAAGGGCAGGGCCCGGCTACACCTTC
cdr3_aa: CASSLRAGPGYTF

clone_size: NA
j_call: TRBJ1-4
d_call: TRBD1
v_call: TRBV7-2
cdr3_nt: TGTGCCAGCAGCTTAGAGGGGACAGCTAATGAAAAACTGTTTTTT
cdr3_aa: CASSLEGTANEKLFF

clone_size: NA
j_call: TRBJ2-1
d_call: TRBD2
v_call: TRBV15
cdr3_nt: TGTGCCACCAGCAGAGGCCAACCTGGACTAGCGGAAGAGCAGTTCTTC
cdr3_aa: CATSRGQPGLAEEQFF

clone_size: NA
j_call: TRBJ2-7
d_call: TRBD2
v_call: TRBV7-2
cdr3_nt: TGTGCCAGCAGCTTTTCTAGCGGGAGCAGCGGCGAGCAGTACTTC
cdr3_aa: CASSFSSGSSGEQYF

clone_size: NA
j_call: TRBJ1-2
d_call: NA
v_call: TRBV6-1
cdr3_nt: TGTGCCAGCATTAGCGGGGGCGCTATTCCCGGCTACACCTTC
cdr3_aa: CASISGGAIPGYTF

clone_size: NA
j_call: TRBJ1-1
d_call: NA
v_call: TRBV1
cdr3_nt: TGCACCAGCAGCCAGATACTGGGGGGCAACACTGAAGCTTTCTTT
cdr3_aa: CTSSQILGGNTEAFF

clone_size: NA
j_call: TRBJ2-2
d_call: NA
v_call: TRBV15
cdr3_nt: TGTGCCACCAGCAGAGTGGGCAGAACGAACACCGGGGAGCTGTTTTTT
cdr3_aa: CATSRVGRTNTGELFF

clone_size: NA
j_call: TRBJ1-1
d_call: NA
v_call: TRBV14
cdr3_nt: TGTGCCAGCAGCCCCCTTTTATTCGGCACTGAAGCTTTCTTT
cdr3_aa: CASSPLLFGTEAFF

clone_size: once
j_call: TRBJ2-2
d_call: TRBD2
v_call: TRBV11-1
cdr3_nt: TGTGCCAGCAGCTTAGAACTAGCGGCGAACACCGGGGAGCTGTTTTTT
cdr3_aa: CASSLELAANTGELFF

clone_size: NA
j_call: TRBJ2-1
d_call: NA
v_call: TRBV5-1
cdr3_nt: TGCGCCAGCACCAGCGAAGGTGGGAATGAGCAGTTCTTC
cdr3_aa: CASTSEGGNEQFF

clone_size: NA
j_call: TRBJ1-5
d_call: NA
v_call: TRBV5-5
cdr3_nt: TGTGCCAGCAGCTTGAGTTCGGGCCTACATGGGAATCAGCCCCAGCATTTT
cdr3_aa: CASSLSSGLHGNQPQHF

clone_size: NA
j_call: TRBJ2-7
d_call: TRBD2
v_call: TRBV18
cdr3_nt: TGTGCCAGCTCACCTAAAAGACTAGCGAACTCCTACGAGCAGTACTTC
cdr3_aa: CASSPKRLANSYEQYF

clone_size: once
j_call: TRBJ1-6
d_call: TRBD1
v_call: TRBV7-9
cdr3_nt: TGTGCCAGCAGTAACAGGGGTTCACCCCTCCACTTT
cdr3_aa: CASSNRGSPLHF

clone_size: NA
j_call: TRBJ2-3
d_call: NA
v_call: TRBV7-2
cdr3_nt: TGTGCCAGCAGCTTAGTAAATACGCAGTATTTT
cdr3_aa: CASSLVNTQYF

clone_size: NA
j_call: TRBJ2-5
d_call: NA
v_call: TRBV5-4
cdr3_nt: TGTGCCAGCAGCTTGGCCTCCTCGGAGACCCAGTACTTC
cdr3_aa: CASSLASSETQYF

clone_size: many
j_call: TRBJ2-1
d_call: NA
v_call: TRBV9
cdr3_nt: TGTGCCAGCAGCGTAGGGCCTGGGCCAGACAATGAGCAGTTCTTC
cdr3_aa: CASSVGPGPDNEQFF

clone_size: once
j_call: TRBJ2-2
d_call: TRBD1
v_call: TRBV11-2
cdr3_nt: TGTGCCAGCCTACAGGGGGCGAACACCGGGGAGCTGTTTTTT
cdr3_aa: CASLQGANTGELFF

clone_size: once
j_call: TRBJ2-3
d_call: TRBD2
v_call: TRBV4-2
cdr3_nt: TGTGCCAGCAGCCAAGGGGGGCGGGGGGAGACAGATACGCAGTATTTT
cdr3_aa: CASSQGGRGETDTQYF

clone_size: NA
j_call: TRBJ2-2
d_call: NA
v_call: TRBV5-1
cdr3_nt: TGCGCCAGCAGCTTTGGAGGTATGACCACCGGGGAGCTGTTTTTT
cdr3_aa: CASSFGGMTTGELFF

clone_size: NA
j_call: TRBJ2-7
d_call: NA
v_call: TRBV11-2
cdr3_nt: TGTGCCAGCAGCCAAATCCCTACTAGTTCCTACGAGCAGTACTTC
cdr3_aa: CASSQIPTSSYEQYF

clone_size: NA
j_call: TRBJ2-1
d_call: TRBD2
v_call: TRBV25-1
cdr3_nt: TGTGCCAGCAGTGTCACTAGCGGGAGTTACTTCAATGAGCAGTTCTTC
cdr3_aa: CASSVTSGSYFNEQFF

clone_size: NA
j_call: TRBJ1-4
d_call: NA
v_call: TRBV28
cdr3_nt: TGTGCCAGCAGTTTCCCGGAGACAAATGAAAAACTGTTTTTT
cdr3_aa: CASSFPETNEKLFF

clone_size: NA
j_call: TRBJ2-5
d_call: TRBD2
v_call: TRBV28
cdr3_nt: TGTGCCACCACACGAACCGGGACTAGCGGACTTGAAGAGACCCAGTACTTC
cdr3_aa: CATTRTGTSGLEETQYF

clone_size: few
j_call: TRBJ1-1
d_call: TRBD1
v_call: TRBV29-1
cdr3_nt: TGCAGCGCGCGACAGGGCCTGAACACTGAAGCTTTCTTT
cdr3_aa: CSARQGLNTEAFF

clone_size: NA
j_call: TRBJ2-7
d_call: NA
v_call: TRBV10-3
cdr3_nt: TGTGCCATCAGTGACCAGGAGGGCCGTTACGAGCAGTACTTC
cdr3_aa: CAISDQEGRYEQYF

clone_size: NA
j_call: TRBJ2-3
d_call: NA
v_call: TRBV28
cdr3_nt: TGTGCCAGCAGGGCTAGCGGCACAGATACGCAGTATTTT
cdr3_aa: CASRASGTDTQYF

clone_size: few
j_call: TRBJ2-5
d_call: NA
v_call: TRBV5-1
cdr3_nt: TGCGCCAGCAGCTTTGGGGTTTCAGAGACCCAGTACTTC
cdr3_aa: CASSFGVSETQYF

clone_size: NA
j_call: TRBJ2-3
d_call: NA
v_call: TRBV7-5
cdr3_nt: TGTGCCAGCAGCTTAACGCACTCTCTGGGAGGGCCTGGAGATACGCAGTATTTT
cdr3_aa: CASSLTHSLGGPGDTQYF

clone_size: NA
j_call: TRBJ1-1
d_call: NA
v_call: TRBV28
cdr3_nt: TGTGCCAGCAGCTACATAGCGGCGGCAGGGGAAACTGAAGCTTTCTTT
cdr3_aa: CASSYIAAAGETEAFF

clone_size: few
j_call: TRBJ1-1
d_call: NA
v_call: TRBV7-9
cdr3_nt: TGTGCCAGCAGCTTAGGCAGGCTCACTGAAGCTTTCTTT
cdr3_aa: CASSLGRLTEAFF

clone_size: NA
j_call: TRBJ1-1
d_call: NA
v_call: TRBV18
cdr3_nt: TGTGCCAGCTCACCGCCTGGGTGGATGGTCACTGAAGCTTTCTTT
cdr3_aa: CASSPPGWMVTEAFF

clone_size: NA
j_call: TRBJ1-1
d_call: NA
v_call: TRBV27
cdr3_nt: TGTGCCAGCAGCCTGGCTCGGCGGAACACTGAAGCTTTCTTT
cdr3_aa: CASSLARRNTEAFF

clone_size: NA
j_call: TRBJ1-1
d_call: NA
v_call: TRBV7-2
cdr3_nt: TGTGCCAGCAGCTTCGGGATGAACACTGAAGCTTTCTTT
cdr3_aa: CASSFGMNTEAFF

clone_size: NA
j_call: TRBJ2-7
d_call: NA
v_call: TRBV21-1
cdr3_nt: TGTGCCAGCAGCAAAGTTGAGCGGGACTTCTCCTACGAGCAGTACTTC
cdr3_aa: CASSKVERDFSYEQYF

clone_size: NA
j_call: TRBJ2-7
d_call: NA
v_call: TRBV7-3
cdr3_nt: TGTGCCAGCAGCTTAACGTTGGGCTACGAGCAGTACTTC
cdr3_aa: CASSLTLGYEQYF

clone_size: NA
j_call: TRBJ1-4
d_call: NA
v_call: TRBV28
cdr3_nt: TGTGCCAGCAGTTTAGGAAGGCGTGGCAATGAAAAACTGTTTTTT
cdr3_aa: CASSLGRRGNEKLFF

clone_size: few
j_call: TRBJ2-3
d_call: NA
v_call: TRBV29-1
cdr3_nt: TGCAGCGTTGAGATGACTAGGTTGGCAGATACGCAGTATTTT
cdr3_aa: CSVEMTRLADTQYF

clone_size: NA
j_call: TRBJ1-1
d_call: NA
v_call: TRBV6-5
cdr3_nt: TGTGCCAGCAGTTACGTGTCAGCATACGAAGCTTTCTTT
cdr3_aa: CASSYVSAYEAFF